This passage covers 3 T cell receptor beta chains from one sample sequenced in a study of lymphopenia after photon versus proton radiotherapy. The data were produced by immunoSEQ multiplex PCR, yet TCRdb's version contains in-frame clones alone and is incomplete. The sample contains tens of thousands of clones, less than 90% of which appear only once. The sequences come from peripheral blood, collected from a patient treated with photon-based radiotherapy. These receptors originate from a man in his forties with gastric cancer.

This chain uses TRBV7-8 with TRBJ1-5; 9 positions match TRBD1. This CDR3 region has 17 residues. V was pared by 1 base and J by 5 bases, with 9 bases of the junction left unmatched. Germline lookup yields CDR1 SGHVS and CDR2 FQNEAQ. Written as DNA, the CDR3 is TGTGCCAGCAGCTTAGGAAGTCCGGGACAGGGTCATCAGCCCCAGCATTTT. This sequence encodes CASSLGSPGQGHQPQHF.

The chain has TRBV7-2 and TRBJ1-3; D gene ambiguous. CDR3 length: 16 residues. Germline-derived CDR1 and CDR2 are SGHTA and FQGNSA. The ends were cut back, 1 base at V and 2 bases at J, with 12 bases in the middle. DNA for the CDR3: TGTGCCAGCAGCTTAGTAGTAGGTTTTACTGGAAACACCATATATTTT. The encoded protein is CASSLVVGFTGNTIYF.

The rearrangement links TRBV9 to TRBJ1-4; 7 positions agree with TRBD1. The CDR3 length is 15 residues. The J segment lost 5 bases and the V segment lost 0 bases, leaving 4 bases of the junction unmatched. Germline V gene data show CDR1 as SGDLS and CDR2 as YYNGEE. The CDR3 DNA follows: TGTGCCAGCAGCGTAGAGGCAGGGGGGAATGAAAAACTGTTTTTT. The encoded protein is CASSVEAGGNEKLFF.